The entry below gives a single T cell receptor (beta chain) sequence along with its context. Its target is unknown. This entry is derived from a study of shared clonotypes between healthy human individuals. Trimming pared 4 bases from V and 2 bases from J, leaving 21 bases between. CDR3 size: 17 residues. The germline gives CDR1 MNHEY, CDR2 SMNVEV (reference sequence). Points from the study as a whole: Donor clonotype sharing was expected to depend on sequencing depth. Apart from blood, nothing was sampled; tissue repertoires likely differ. At large depth, rarefaction still showed sorted-subset sequencing to be incomplete.

Profiling relied on immunoSEQ multiplex PCR, and the TCRdb table lists in-frame clones only, not all of them. The sample includes approximately 1.5 million clones, nearly 99% of them seen just once. The specimen sequenced was naive CD4+ T cells sorted from blood. The sample's subset: CD45RA+ positively selected. The sequence derives from a man younger than 45 in good health. The chain uses TRBV27 and TRBJ2-7, with a possible D match to TRBD1 (8 bases). DNA for the CDR3: TGTGCCAGCAGTTACATTTCGGGGGGACAGGTCGCCTACGAGCAGTACTTC. Translated, it gives CASSYISGGQVAYEQYF.